These 28 T cell receptor beta chains originate from one sample sequenced in a study of PD-1 blockade in mismatch repair-deficient tumors (dated by TCRdb to 2017 to 2019). The library was generated by the immunoSEQ multiplex PCR assay. The clones in this table, taken by TCRdb from immuneACCESS, are in-frame only. Not every clone is retained; where verified, under half of the shortfall comes from an unresolved V gene, and the cause of the rest is unknown. In all, the sample holds under 150,000 clones, and about 90% of those were seen once. The ten largest clonotypes hold approximately 12% of the sample. The source material was peripheral blood, sampled 70 to 72 weeks after starting pembrolizumab. The source is an adult with mismatch repair-deficient cancer.

The chain has TRBV10-2 and TRBJ2-6, with TRBD2 matching over 7 bases. The CDR3 is 14 residues long. The germline CDR1 and CDR2 sequences are WSHSY and SAAADI. V lost 6 bases, J lost 5 bases, and 4 bases stayed unmatched. CDR3 residues: CASRGGGRANVLTF. The CDR3 DNA reads TGCGCCAGCAGGGGCGGGGGTAGGGCCAACGTCCTGACTTTC.

This chain links TRBV5-5 with TRBJ2-7, with D unclear. The CDR3 spans 11 residues. Germline V gene lookup returns CDR1 SGHKS and CDR2 YYEKEE (reference sequence). V lost 7 bases and J lost 2, with 7 bases in between. CDR3 region: CASGDPYEQYF. Written as DNA, the CDR3 is TGTGCCAGCGGGGATCCCTACGAGCAGTACTTC.

The V gene is TRBV11-2, the J gene TRBJ2-5; 10 bases are shared with TRBD1. V lost 4 bases, J lost 5 bases, and 7 bases stayed unmatched. CDR1 and CDR2 (germline): SGHAT, FQNNGV. The CDR3 consists of 15 residues. The CDR3 spells CASSSTGGWGETQYF. The CDR3 bases are TGTGCCAGCAGCTCGACAGGGGGCTGGGGTGAGACCCAGTACTTC.

The chain employs TRBV15 and TRBJ2-1; D is possibly TRBD1 (5 bases). With 9 bases removed from V and 3 bases from J, the gap between germline ends came to 15 bases. Germline CDR1 reads LNHNV; CDR2 reads YYDKDF (reference sequence). The CDR3 sequence is 14 residues long. CDR3 DNA sequence: TGTGCCACGCCAGACCCGGACAACTACAATGAGCAGTTCTTC. This translates into CATPDPDNYNEQFF.

V and J are TRBV19 and TRBJ2-5; maybe TRBD1 (5 bases). CDR3 length: 14 amino acids. Germline lookup yields CDR1 LNHDA and CDR2 SQIVND (reference sequence). Trimming took off 6 bases at V and 2 bases at J, with 13 bases between the two ends. CDR3 residues: CASSPSQGQETQYF. The CDR3 DNA is TGTGCCAGTAGCCCTTCTCAGGGACAAGAGACCCAGTACTTC.

V usage is TRBV7-9 and J usage is TRBJ1-4; TRBD1 might be the D (6 bases). Trimming took off 5 bases at V and 0 bases at J, with 19 bases between the two ends. Germline CDR1 is SEHNR and CDR2 is FQNEAQ (reference sequence). This CDR3 region has 18 residues. The CDR3 DNA follows: TGTGCCAGCAGCGCGCTCGGGGGCAGGAGAGCAACTAATGAAAAACTGTTTTTT. It specifies CASSALGGRRATNEKLFF. The complete variable domain, with remaining parts taken from reference TRBV7-9 and TRBJ1-4, reads DTGVSQNPRHKITKRGQNVTFRCDPISEHNRLYWYRQTLGQGPEFLTYFQNEAQLEKSRLLSDRFSAERPKGSFSTLEIQRTEQGDSAMYLCASSALGGRRATNEKLFFGSGTQLSVL.

The chain uses TRBV5-1 and TRBJ2-1; 8 positions match TRBD2. Germline values: CDR1 SGHRS, CDR2 YFSETQ. The CDR3 spans 17 residues. J lost 11 bases, V lost 1 base, and 17 bases had no gene match. The CDR3 reads CASSLTRTSPIYHKQFF. CDR3 DNA sequence: TGCGCCAGCAGCTTGACAAGGACTAGCCCGATTTACCATAAGCAGTTCTTC.

This clone has just a few counts. The identical CDR3 is also encoded by other nucleotide sequences in the sample. This chain links TRBV4-1 with TRBJ2-3; TRBD2 matches at 10 bases. The V segment lost 0 bases and the J segment 5 bases; nucleotides outside the gene matches: 5. This CDR3 is 16 amino acids long. The germline V gene has CDR1 MGHRA and CDR2 YSYEKL. The CDR3 DNA follows: TGCGCCAGCAGCCAAGAAGCGGGAGGGCCGGGAGATACGCAGTATTTT. It specifies CASSQEAGGPGDTQYF.

The chain uses TRBV29-1 and TRBJ2-1; 11 bases fit TRBD2. CDR1 is SQVTM and CDR2 is ANQGSEA in the germline V gene. Germline trimming cut 7 bases from V and 2 bases from J; bases unmatched to any gene: 13. There are 17 residues in the CDR3. In DNA form, the CDR3 reads TGCAGCGGAATTACGCAGTGGACTAGCGGGCCCTACAATGAGCAGTTCTTC. As protein: CSGITQWTSGPYNEQFF.

The chain uses TRBV4-1 and TRBJ2-7; D possibly corresponds to TRBD1 (6 bases). Germline-derived CDR1 and CDR2 are MGHRA and YSYEKL. V was trimmed by 0 bases and J by 0 bases, leaving 12 bases between them. The length of the CDR3 is 16 residues. CDR3 DNA sequence: TGCGCCAGCAGCCAAGATGAGACAGGAGTCTCCTACGAGCAGTACTTC. Amino acids: CASSQDETGVSYEQYF.

In nucleotides, the CDR3 is TGCGCCAGCAGCCAAGAAGGGTGGCCTAGGCGAGGCTACGAGCAGTACTTC. It yields the protein CASSQEGWPRRGYEQYF. This chain connects TRBV4-1 to TRBJ2-7, with no clear D. This CDR3 has 17 amino acids. With 0 bases removed from V and 3 bases from J, the gap between germline ends came to 18 bases. Germline CDR1 is MGHRA and CDR2 is YSYEKL.

The chain links TRBV4-3 to TRBJ2-7; D possibly matches TRBD1 or TRBD2 (5 bases each). The CDR3 is 14 residues long. The V end was cut by 0 bases, the J end by 2 bases, with 8 bases between. Germline V gene sequence: CDR1 LGHNA, CDR2 YSLEER. CDR3 protein: CASSQDRGAYEQYF. The CDR3 DNA reads TGCGCCAGCAGCCAAGATAGAGGGGCCTACGAGCAGTACTTC.

The J gene is TRBJ1-4, the V gene TRBV23-1; no reliable D call. TRBV23-1 is an ORF, and what it does is uncertain. V gave up 2 bases and J gave up 0 bases, with 7 bases separating them. This CDR3 contains 15 residues. The CDR3 coding sequence is TGCGCCAGCAGTCAACCCAGCACAACTAATGAAAAACTGTTTTTT. It is translated as CASSQPSTTNEKLFF.

V gene TRBV7-9 combines with J gene TRBJ2-7; the match to TRBD1 covers 9 bases. V lost 8 bases and J lost 5; bases outside the gene matches: 10. The germline gives CDR1 SEHNR, CDR2 FQNEAQ (reference sequence). The CDR3 is 14 amino acids. This chain's CDR3 is CASARGQGIHEQYF. The CDR3 DNA reads as TGTGCCAGCGCTCGTGGACAGGGGATCCACGAGCAGTACTTC.

The rearrangement uses TRBV4-2 and TRBJ2-2; 9 bases agree with TRBD1. With 4 bases clipped from V and 4 bases from J, the junction kept 7 bases outside the gene matches. CDR1 and CDR2 from the germline V gene are LGHNA and YNFKEQ. The CDR3 has 16 amino acids. DNA for the CDR3: TGTGCCAGCAGCCTCCGGACAGGGGAGGTCACCGGGGAGCTGTTTTTT. It is translated as CASSLRTGEVTGELFF.

J is TRBJ2-3 and V is TRBV10-3; D call uncertain. V was clipped by 8 bases and J by 2 bases, with 11 bases between them. Germline V gives CDR1 ENHRY, CDR2 SYGVKD. The CDR3 sequence is 13 residues long. Written as DNA, the CDR3 is TGTGCCATCGAGGATCAGATCACAGATACGCAGTATTTT. Residues: CAIEDQITDTQYF.

The V and J genes are TRBV4-2 and TRBJ2-1; possibly TRBD2 for D (5 bases). This CDR3 is 17 amino acids long. Germline CDR1 is LGHNA and CDR2 is YNFKEQ. V dropped 1 base and J dropped 4 bases, with 17 bases sitting between them. CDR3 in DNA: TGTGCCAGCAGCCAAGCCCGGGGTGGTAGTGAGTACAATGAGCAGTTCTTC. Protein product: CASSQARGGSEYNEQFF.

The chain links TRBV4-1 to TRBJ2-3; the match to TRBD1 covers 7 bases. CDR1 and CDR2 (germline): MGHRA, YSYEKL. V trimming: 3 bases; J trimming: 4 bases; junction bases outside the gene matches: 13. The CDR3 totals 17 residues. CDR3 nucleotides: TGCGCCAGCAGCCAGTCGTCGGACAGGTACCGCGCAGATACGCAGTATTTT. Translated: CASSQSSDRYRADTQYF.

In DNA form, the CDR3 reads TGTGCCAGCAGCTTAGTCAGGAGGGGGGGCACAGATACGCAGTATTTT. It codes for CASSLVRRGGTDTQYF. The rearrangement joins TRBV7-9 to TRBJ2-3; D assignment may be TRBD1 or TRBD2 (6 bases each). Between the trimmed V and J ends, which lost 1 base and 1 base, there was a span of 12 bases. The CDR3 is 16 amino acids. The germline V gene encodes CDR1 SEHNR and CDR2 FQNEAQ (reference sequence).

The chain combines TRBV9 with TRBJ1-4; 10 bases fit TRBD1. This CDR3 is built from 14 residues. V dropped 3 bases and J dropped 5; count of bases not matched to a gene: 1. Germline CDR1 is SGDLS and CDR2 is YYNGEE. The CDR3 reads CASSGGQGNEKLFF. Here the CDR3 DNA reads TGTGCCAGCAGCGGGGGACAGGGGAATGAAAAACTGTTTTTT.

The V call is TRBV29-1, the J call TRBJ2-3, with TRBD2 matching 11 bases. The CDR3 loop spans 15 amino acids. Germline values: CDR1 SQVTM, CDR2 ANQGSEA. With 1 base clipped from V and 0 bases from J, the junction kept 0 bases outside the gene matches. The DNA for the CDR3 is TGCAGCGTTGAAGGGACTAGCGGGAGCACAGATACGCAGTATTTT. Its protein is CSVEGTSGSTDTQYF.

The chain is built from TRBV5-4 and TRBJ2-1; 10 bases are shared with TRBD2. The CDR3 contains 14 residues. V was clipped by 7 bases and J by 3 bases; unmatched bases: 4. CDR1 and CDR2 from the germline V gene are SGHNT and YYREEE (reference sequence). The CDR3: CASETSGHYNEQFF. CDR3 DNA sequence: TGTGCCAGCGAGACTAGCGGGCACTACAATGAGCAGTTCTTC.

Concerning this clone itself: A junction end diverges from the germline sequence, so it may reflect a read error. The rearrangement links TRBV7-9 to TRBJ1-1; tentative D call: TRBD1 (6 bases). Germline CDR1 reads SEHNR; CDR2 reads FQNEAQ (reference sequence). The CDR3 is 13 residues long. CDR3 amino acids: CASSSHGDTEAFF. The CDR3 region has the DNA TGTGCCAGCAGCTCCCATGGGGACACGGAAGCTTTCTTT. The whole variable domain, remainder taken from reference TRBV7-9 and TRBJ1-1, is DTGVSQNPRHKITKRGQNVTFRCDPISEHNRLYWYRQTLGQGPEFLTYFQNEAQLEKSRLLSDRFSAERPKGSFSTLEIQRTEQGDSAMYLCASSSHGDTEAFFGQGTRLTVV.

This chain joins TRBV29-1 and TRBJ2-1, with TRBD1 as a possible D gene (6 bases). The CDR3 is made up of 13 amino acids. Trimming removed 3 bases from V and 6 bases from J, with 12 bases in between. Germline CDR1 SQVTM, CDR2 ANQGSEA. The CDR3 region has the DNA TGCAGCGTTGAGCACAGGGTTATCAATGAGCAGTTCTTC. Amino acid sequence: CSVEHRVINEQFF.

The chain links TRBV7-8 to TRBJ1-1; the D is unclear. Germline loops: CDR1 SGHVS, CDR2 FQNEAQ. Trimming shortened V by 1 base and J by 0 bases, and 9 bases separated the two germline ends. This CDR3 has 15 amino acids. DNA for the CDR3: TGTGCCAGCAGCTTAGTCCGTCAGATGAACACTGAAGCTTTCTTT. This translates into CASSLVRQMNTEAFF. Based on the CDR3 plus reference TRBV7-8 and TRBJ1-1, the full variable domain is GAGVSQSPRYKVAKRGQDVALRCDPISGHVSLFWYQQALGQGPEFLTYFQNEAQLDKSGLPSDRFFAERPEGSVSTLKIQRTQQEDSAVYLCASSLVRQMNTEAFFGQGTRLTVV.

The chain recombines TRBV5-1 with TRBJ1-5; D remains unclear. V lost 3 bases and J 0 bases, leaving 10 bases between the germline ends. The CDR3 consists of 15 residues. CDR1 SGHRS and CDR2 YFSETQ come from the germline V gene. The CDR3 here is CASSSDGISNQPQHF. CDR3 nucleotide sequence: TGCGCCAGCAGCTCAGACGGGATTAGCAATCAGCCCCAGCATTTT.

The V and J genes are TRBV5-6 and TRBJ1-1; D unresolved. V dropped 2 bases and J dropped 1 base, with 9 bases sitting between them. This CDR3 is 14 amino acids long. From germline, CDR1 is SGHDT and CDR2 YYEEEE. The CDR3 region has the DNA TGTGCCAGCAGCTTCATACAAGAGAACACTGAAGCTTTCTTT. This gives the protein CASSFIQENTEAFF.

This rearrangement joins TRBV19 to TRBJ1-2; 8 nucleotides line up with TRBD1. Germline CDR1 reads LNHDA; CDR2 reads SQIVND (reference sequence). The CDR3 sequence is 14 residues long. V dropped 3 bases and J dropped 6; count of bases not matched to a gene: 6. CDR3 sequence: CASSIPTGVDGYTF. CDR3 DNA sequence: TGTGCCAGTAGTATCCCGACAGGGGTAGATGGCTACACCTTC.